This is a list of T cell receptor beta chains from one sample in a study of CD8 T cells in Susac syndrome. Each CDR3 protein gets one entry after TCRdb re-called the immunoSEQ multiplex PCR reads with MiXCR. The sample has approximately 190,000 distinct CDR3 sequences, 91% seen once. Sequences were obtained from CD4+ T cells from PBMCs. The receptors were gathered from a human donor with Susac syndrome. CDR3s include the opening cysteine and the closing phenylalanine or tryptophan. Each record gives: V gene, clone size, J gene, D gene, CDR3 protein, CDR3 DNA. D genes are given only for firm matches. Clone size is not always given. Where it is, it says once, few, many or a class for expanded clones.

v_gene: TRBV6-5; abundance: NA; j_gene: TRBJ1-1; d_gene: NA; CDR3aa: CASSYSIGAGGNTEAFF; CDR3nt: TGTGCCAGCAGTTACTCGATAGGAGCAGGAGGGAACACTGAAGCTTTCTTT
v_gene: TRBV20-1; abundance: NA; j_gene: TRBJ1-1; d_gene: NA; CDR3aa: CSARGRAGNTEAFF; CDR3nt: TGCAGTGCTAGGGGCAGGGCAGGGAACACTGAAGCTTTCTTT
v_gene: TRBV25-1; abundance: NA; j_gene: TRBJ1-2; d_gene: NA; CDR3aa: CASTTPGPNYGYTF; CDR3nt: TGTGCCAGCACCACTCCGGGACCAAACTATGGCTACACCTTC
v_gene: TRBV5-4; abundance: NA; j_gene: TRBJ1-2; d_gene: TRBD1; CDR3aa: CASSLLGGVGGYTF; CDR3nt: TGTGCCAGCAGCTTGTTAGGGGGCGTAGGTGGCTACACCTTC
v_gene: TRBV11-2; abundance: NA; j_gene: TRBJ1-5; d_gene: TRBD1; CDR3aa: CASSPGGSGNQPQHF; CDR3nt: TGTGCCAGCAGCCCAGGGGGGTCGGGGAATCAGCCCCAGCATTTT
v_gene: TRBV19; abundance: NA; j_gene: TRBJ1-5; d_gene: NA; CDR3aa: CASSMWRAVSQPQHF; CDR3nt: TGTGCCAGTAGTATGTGGAGGGCGGTGTCTCAGCCCCAGCATTTT
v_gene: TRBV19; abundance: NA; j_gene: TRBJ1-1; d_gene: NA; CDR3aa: CASMIAGTTEAFF; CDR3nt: TGTGCCAGTATGATTGCAGGAACCACTGAAGCTTTCTTT
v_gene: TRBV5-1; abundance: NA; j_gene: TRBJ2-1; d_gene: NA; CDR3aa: CASTVGGGWSYNEQFF; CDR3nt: TGCGCCAGCACAGTCGGAGGGGGTTGGTCCTACAATGAGCAGTTCTTC
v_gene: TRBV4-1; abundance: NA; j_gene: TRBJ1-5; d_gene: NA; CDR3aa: CASSQDRARDQPQHF; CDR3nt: TGCGCCAGCAGCCAAGACCGGGCTCGTGATCAGCCCCAGCATTTT
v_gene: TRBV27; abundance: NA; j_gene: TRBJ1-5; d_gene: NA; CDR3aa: CASSLLGNSNQPQHF; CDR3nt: TGTGCCAGCAGTTTACTGGGAAATAGCAATCAGCCCCAGCATTTT
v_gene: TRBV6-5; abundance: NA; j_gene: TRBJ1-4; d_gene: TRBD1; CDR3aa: CASSSSGTGGEEKLFF; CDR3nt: TGTGCCAGCAGTTCTTCCGGGACAGGGGGCGAGGAAAAACTGTTTTTT
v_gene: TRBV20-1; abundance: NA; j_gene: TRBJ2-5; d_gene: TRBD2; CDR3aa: CSARDVLAEETQYF; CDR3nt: TGCAGTGCTAGAGATGTTCTAGCGGAAGAGACCCAGTACTTC
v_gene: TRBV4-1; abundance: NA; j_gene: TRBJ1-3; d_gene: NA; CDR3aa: CASSQIRESGNTIYF; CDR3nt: TGCGCCAGCAGCCAAATCAGGGAATCGGGAAACACCATATATTTT
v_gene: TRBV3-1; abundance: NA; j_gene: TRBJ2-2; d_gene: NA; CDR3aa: CASSPITGTATGELFF; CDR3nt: TGTGCCAGCAGCCCCATAACCGGGACTGCCACCGGGGAGCTGTTTTTT
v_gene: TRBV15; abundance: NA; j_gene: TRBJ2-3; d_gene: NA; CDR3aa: CATSRDGGTYFSSTDTQYF; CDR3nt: TGTGCCACCAGCAGAGATGGAGGCACCTACTTCTCTAGCACAGATACGCAGTATTTT
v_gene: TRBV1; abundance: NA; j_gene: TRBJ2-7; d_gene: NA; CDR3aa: CTSSATTLAGGLGEQYF; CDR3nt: TGCACCAGCAGCGCCACCACACTAGCGGGGGGGCTTGGCGAGCAGTACTTC
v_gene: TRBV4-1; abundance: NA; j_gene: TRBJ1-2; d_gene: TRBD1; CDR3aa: CASSPVAGGFTYGYTF; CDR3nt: TGCGCCAGCAGCCCTGTCGCAGGGGGGTTTACCTATGGCTACACCTTC
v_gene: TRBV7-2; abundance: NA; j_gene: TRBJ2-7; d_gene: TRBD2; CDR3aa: CASSFSASGGLSSYEQYF; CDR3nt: TGTGCCAGCAGCTTCTCGGCTAGCGGGGGTCTAAGCTCCTACGAGCAGTACTTC
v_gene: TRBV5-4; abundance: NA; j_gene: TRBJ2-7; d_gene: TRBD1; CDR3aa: CASSSLDRAVYEQYF; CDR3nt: TGTGCCAGCAGCTCACTTGACAGGGCGGTCTACGAGCAGTACTTC
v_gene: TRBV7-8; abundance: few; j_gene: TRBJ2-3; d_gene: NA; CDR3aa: CASSLIPDTQYF; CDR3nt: TGTGCCAGCAGCTTAATACCAGATACGCAGTATTTT
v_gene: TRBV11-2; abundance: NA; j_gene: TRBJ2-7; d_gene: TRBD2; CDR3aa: CASSSAQGLEREQYF; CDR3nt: TGTGCCAGCAGCTCCGCTCAAGGACTAGAACGCGAGCAGTACTTC
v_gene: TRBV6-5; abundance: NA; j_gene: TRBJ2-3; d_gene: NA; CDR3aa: CASSYDITDTQYF; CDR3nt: TGTGCCAGCAGTTACGACATCACAGATACGCAGTATTTT
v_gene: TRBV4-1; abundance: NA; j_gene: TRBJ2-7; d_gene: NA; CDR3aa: CASSQDRLGHEQYF; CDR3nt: TGCGCCAGCAGCCAAGATCGCCTGGGCCACGAGCAGTACTTC
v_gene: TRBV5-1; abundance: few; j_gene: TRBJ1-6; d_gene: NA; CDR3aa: CASSLDRTENSPLHF; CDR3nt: TGCGCCAGCAGCTTGGACAGGACAGAAAATTCACCCCTCCACTTT
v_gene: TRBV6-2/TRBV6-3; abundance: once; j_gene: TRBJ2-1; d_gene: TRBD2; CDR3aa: CASSYDGGSGDEQFF; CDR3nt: TGTGCCAGCAGTTACGATGGCGGGAGCGGGGATGAGCAGTTCTTC
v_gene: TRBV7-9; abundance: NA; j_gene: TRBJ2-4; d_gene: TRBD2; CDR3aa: CASSTGTSGSLAKNIQYF; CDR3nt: TGTGCCAGCAGCACCGGGACTAGCGGGTCCTTAGCCAAAAACATTCAGTACTTC
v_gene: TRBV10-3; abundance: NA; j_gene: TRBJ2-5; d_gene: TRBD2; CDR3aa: CAISAPTSGENQETQYF; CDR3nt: TGTGCCATCAGTGCACCGACTAGCGGGGAGAACCAAGAGACCCAGTACTTC
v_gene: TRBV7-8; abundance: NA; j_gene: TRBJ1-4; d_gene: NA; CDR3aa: CASSFTDSSNEKLFF; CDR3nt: TGTGCCAGCAGCTTTACCGACAGTTCTAATGAAAAACTGTTTTTT
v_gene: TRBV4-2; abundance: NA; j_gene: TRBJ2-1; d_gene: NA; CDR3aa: CASSRTLAVSKYNEQFF; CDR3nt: TGTGCCAGCAGCCGAACGTTAGCGGTATCCAAATACAATGAGCAGTTCTTC
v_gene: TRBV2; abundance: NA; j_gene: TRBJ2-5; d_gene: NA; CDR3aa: CASNREETQYF; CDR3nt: TGTGCCAGCAACAGGGAAGAGACCCAGTACTTC
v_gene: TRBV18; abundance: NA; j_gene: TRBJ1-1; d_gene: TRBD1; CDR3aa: CASSPRQGANTEAFF; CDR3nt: TGTGCCAGCTCACCACGACAGGGGGCGAACACTGAAGCTTTCTTT
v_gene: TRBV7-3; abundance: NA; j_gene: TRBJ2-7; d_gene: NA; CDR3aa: CASSFRDTGDYEQYF; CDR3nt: TGTGCCAGCAGCTTCCGGGACACTGGAGACTACGAGCAGTACTTC
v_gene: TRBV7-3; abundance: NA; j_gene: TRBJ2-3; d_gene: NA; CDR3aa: CASSPGSQGDTQYF; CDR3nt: TGTGCCAGCAGCCCCGGGAGCCAGGGGGATACGCAGTATTTT
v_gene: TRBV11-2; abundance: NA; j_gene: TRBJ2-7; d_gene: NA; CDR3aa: CASSLVQGTIYEQYF; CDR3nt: TGTGCCAGCAGCTTAGTACAGGGAACGATCTACGAGCAGTACTTC
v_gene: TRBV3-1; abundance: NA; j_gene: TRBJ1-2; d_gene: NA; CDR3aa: CASSQDTGTFGYTF; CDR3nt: TGTGCCAGCAGCCAAGATACAGGGACTTTCGGCTACACCTTC
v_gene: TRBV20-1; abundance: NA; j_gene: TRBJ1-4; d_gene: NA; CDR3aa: CSALTNSGAALFF; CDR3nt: TGCAGTGCCTTAACGAATTCCGGTGCTGCCCTGTTTTTT
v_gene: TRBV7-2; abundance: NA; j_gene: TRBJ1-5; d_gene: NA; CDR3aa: CASSQFRGDNQPQHF; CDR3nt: TGTGCCAGCAGCCAATTTCGGGGGGACAATCAGCCCCAGCATTTT
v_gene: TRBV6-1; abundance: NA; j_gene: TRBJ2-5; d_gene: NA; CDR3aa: CASREGGGVQETQYF; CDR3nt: TGTGCCAGCAGAGAGGGGGGCGGGGTCCAAGAGACCCAGTACTTC
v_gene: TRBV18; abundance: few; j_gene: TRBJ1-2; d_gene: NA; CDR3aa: CASSPQGNANGYTF; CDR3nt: TGTGCCAGCTCACCCCAAGGGAATGCGAATGGCTACACCTTC
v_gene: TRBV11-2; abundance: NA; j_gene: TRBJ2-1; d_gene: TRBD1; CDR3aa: CASSQKIRGPSYNEQFF; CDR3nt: TGTGCCAGCAGCCAGAAAATAAGGGGGCCCTCCTACAATGAGCAGTTCTTC
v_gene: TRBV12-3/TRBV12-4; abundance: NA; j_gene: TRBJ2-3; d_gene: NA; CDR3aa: CASSSERTDTQYF; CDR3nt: TGTGCCAGCAGTTCAGAGCGCACAGATACGCAGTATTTT
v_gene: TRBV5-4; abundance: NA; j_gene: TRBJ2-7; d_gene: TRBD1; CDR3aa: CASSLAGGYYEQYF; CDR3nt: TGTGCCAGCAGCTTGGCAGGGGGTTACTACGAGCAGTACTTC
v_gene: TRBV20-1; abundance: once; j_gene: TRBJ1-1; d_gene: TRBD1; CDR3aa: CSARPGQMNTEAFF; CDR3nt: TGCAGTGCTAGGCCGGGACAGATGAACACTGAAGCTTTCTTT
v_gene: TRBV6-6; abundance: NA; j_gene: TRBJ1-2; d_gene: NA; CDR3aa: CASSRGRGSYGYTF; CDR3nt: TGTGCCAGCAGCCGCGGCCGAGGGTCCTATGGCTACACCTTC
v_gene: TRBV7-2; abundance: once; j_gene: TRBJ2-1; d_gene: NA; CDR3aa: CASSSGGTPNEQFF; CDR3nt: TGTGCCAGCAGCTCAGGGGGGACACCAAATGAGCAGTTCTTC
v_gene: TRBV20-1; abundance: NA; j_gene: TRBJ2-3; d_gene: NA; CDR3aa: CSAGPEGWDTQYF; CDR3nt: TGCAGTGCCGGGCCAGAAGGCTGGGATACGCAGTATTTT
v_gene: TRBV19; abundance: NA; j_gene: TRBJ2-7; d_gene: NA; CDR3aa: CASSSHLYEQYF; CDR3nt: TGTGCCAGTAGTTCACACCTGTACGAGCAGTACTTC
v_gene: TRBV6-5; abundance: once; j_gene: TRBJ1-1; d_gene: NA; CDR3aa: CASIGYTEAFF; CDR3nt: TGTGCCAGCATAGGGTACACTGAAGCTTTCTTT
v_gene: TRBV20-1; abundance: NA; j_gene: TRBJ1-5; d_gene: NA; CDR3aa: CSVTAGAQPQHF; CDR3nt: TGCAGTGTGACCGCCGGGGCGCAGCCCCAGCATTTT
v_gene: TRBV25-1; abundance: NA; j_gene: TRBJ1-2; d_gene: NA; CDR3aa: CASSAEHQSNYGYTF; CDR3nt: TGTGCCAGCAGTGCCGAACACCAATCTAACTATGGCTACACCTTC
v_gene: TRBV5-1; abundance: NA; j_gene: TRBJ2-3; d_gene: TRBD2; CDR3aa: CASRDGGSSTHTQYF; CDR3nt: TGCGCCAGCAGGGACGGGGGGAGCAGCACTCATACGCAGTATTTT
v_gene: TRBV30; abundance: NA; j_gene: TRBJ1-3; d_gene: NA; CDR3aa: CAWSVPGANTIYF; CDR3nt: TGTGCCTGGAGTGTACCTGGGGCAAACACCATATATTTT
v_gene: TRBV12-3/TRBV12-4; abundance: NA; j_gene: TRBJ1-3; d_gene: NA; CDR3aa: CASSRRDGENTIYF; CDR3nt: TGTGCCAGCAGCCGGAGGGACGGAGAAAACACCATATATTTT